A selection of T cell receptor beta chains follows, all from one sample in a study of T-cell reconstitution after alpha-beta-depleted transplantation in children. In TCRdb, the PCR reads were re-called with MiXCR into one record per CDR3 protein. The repertoire holds about 610,000 distinct CDR3 sequences, with over 9.5% as singletons. The starting material was PBMCs from the stem cell graft donor, obtained from the stem cell graft. Receptors originate from a human donor who donated a stem cell graft to a child with acute myeloid leukemia. CDR3s include the opening cysteine and the closing phenylalanine or tryptophan. Each record gives: V gene, clone size, D gene, J gene, CDR3 DNA, CDR3 protein. D genes are given only for firm matches. Only some rows state a clone size, as once, few, many or a class for expanded clones.

TRBV28	many	NA	TRBJ2-7	TGTGCCAGTACCGGGACAAACTACGAGCAGTACTTC	CASTGTNYEQYF
TRBV30	few	NA	TRBJ2-1	TGTGCCTGGAGCGCGGGATTCTCCCCCAATGAGCAGTTCTTC	CAWSAGFSPNEQFF
TRBV20-1	few	NA	TRBJ2-7	TGCAGTGCTCTCCGGACCCCTAGCCCCTACGAGCAGTACTTC	CSALRTPSPYEQYF
TRBV24-1	NA	TRBD2	TRBJ2-1	TGTGCCACCAGTGATTTGGTGACTAGCGGGTACAATGAGCAGTTCTTC	CATSDLVTSGYNEQFF
TRBV9	many	NA	TRBJ1-2	TGTGCCAGCAGCGTAGAGGCCGGACGGGGCTACACCTTC	CASSVEAGRGYTF
TRBV12-3/TRBV12-4	NA	NA	TRBJ2-7	TGTGCCAGCCTAAGGGGCACAAACGATTACGAGCAGTACTTC	CASLRGTNDYEQYF
TRBV4-2	NA	TRBD1	TRBJ2-5	TGTGCCAGCAGCCAAGAGGCCAGGGGGCTTGAGGAGACCCAGTACTTC	CASSQEARGLEETQYF
TRBV7-2	few	TRBD2	TRBJ2-2	TGTGCCAGCAGCTCCCTGGGACTAGCGGGAGGAGCCGGGGAGCTGTTTTTT	CASSSLGLAGGAGELFF
TRBV5-1	NA	TRBD2	TRBJ2-1	TGCGCCAGCAGCCCGTCCGGGACTAGCGTGGGTGAGCAGTTCTTC	CASSPSGTSVGEQFF
TRBV28	many	TRBD2	TRBJ2-2	TGTGCCAGCAGTGCCGGGACTAGCGGGTTCAAGGGCACCGGGGAGCTGTTTTTT	CASSAGTSGFKGTGELFF
TRBV20-1	many	NA	TRBJ2-3	TGCAGTGTTCCCTTTGGCGTTCAGAATACGCAGTATTTT	CSVPFGVQNTQYF
TRBV19	NA	TRBD2	TRBJ2-5	TGTGCCAGTAGTAACCCTAGCGGACTTTCCCAAGAGACCCAGTACTTC	CASSNPSGLSQETQYF
TRBV7-9	NA	NA	TRBJ2-3	TGTGCCAGCGGTGAGCGGAGTGGGAGCACAGATACGCAGTATTTT	CASGERSGSTDTQYF
TRBV9	NA	TRBD1	TRBJ2-2	TGTGCCAGCAGCTCCACCGGGACAGGGTTGAGATACAACACCGGGGAGCTGTTTTTT	CASSSTGTGLRYNTGELFF
TRBV4-2	many	NA	TRBJ2-6	TGTGCCAGCAGCCATGGGGACGACTCTGGGGCCAACGTCCTGACTTTC	CASSHGDDSGANVLTF
TRBV28	NA	TRBD2	TRBJ2-4	TGTGCCAGCAGCCCCCGACTAGCGGGTCCTTCCCGGGGCGCCAAAAACATTCAGTACTTC	CASSPRLAGPSRGAKNIQYF
TRBV6-5	few	TRBD1	TRBJ1-4	TGTGCCAGCAGCTCGGGACAGTGGGTAAAACTGTTTTTT	CASSSGQWVKLFF
TRBV4-3	many	TRBD2	TRBJ2-7	TGCGCCAGCAGCCAAGGAAGACCCCTAGCGGGAGCAAGGTACGAGCAGTACTTC	CASSQGRPLAGARYEQYF
TRBV29-1	NA	NA	TRBJ1-1	TGCAGCGTTCGATTCGGGAACACTGAAGCTTTCTTT	CSVRFGNTEAFF
TRBV25-1	NA	TRBD1	TRBJ1-2	TGTGCCAGCAGTCGAAAGTCGACAGGGGGAGATGGCTACACCTTC	CASSRKSTGGDGYTF
TRBV30	NA	NA	TRBJ2-7	TGTGCCTGGAGGGGGGGAGGATACGAGCAGTACTTC	CAWRGGGYEQYF
TRBV5-1	NA	TRBD1	TRBJ2-1	TGCGCCAGCAGCCTAAGGACAGGGGCGAACAATGAGCAGTTCTTC	CASSLRTGANNEQFF
TRBV7-2	NA	NA	TRBJ2-1	TGTGCCAGCAGCTTAGCGGACAGCCACTACAATGAGCAGTTCTTC	CASSLADSHYNEQFF
TRBV2	many	TRBD2	TRBJ2-1	TGTGCCAGCGAGAAAGAACCGGGACTAGCGGGATACAATGAGCAGTTCTTC	CASEKEPGLAGYNEQFF
TRBV3-1	NA	NA	TRBJ2-1	TGTGCCAGCAGCCAAGATTCGCTAGGAGGGGGTGAGCAGTTCTTC	CASSQDSLGGGEQFF
TRBV6-2/TRBV6-3	many	TRBD2	TRBJ2-3	TGTGCCAGCAGTTACGTAGCGGGAAGGATCACAGATACGCAGTATTTT	CASSYVAGRITDTQYF
TRBV25-1	NA	NA	TRBJ2-3	TGTGCCAGCAGTGGGGGAGTTGGAGATACGCAGTATTTT	CASSGGVGDTQYF
TRBV20-1	many	TRBD2	TRBJ2-3	TGCAGTGCCACCGCCCCGGGACTAGCGGAACTTAATACGCAGTATTTT	CSATAPGLAELNTQYF
TRBV27	NA	TRBD2	TRBJ2-2	TGTGCCAGCAGTCCGATACCGGGACTAGCGGGAGAATACACCGGGGAGCTGTTTTTT	CASSPIPGLAGEYTGELFF
TRBV6-2/TRBV6-3	NA	NA	TRBJ2-7	TGTGCCAGCAGTTACTCACCGGGGGACACCACCTACGAGCAGTACTTC	CASSYSPGDTTYEQYF
TRBV28	few	TRBD1	TRBJ2-1	TGTGCCAGCAGTTCTCTTGACAGGGAGAGAAATGAGCAGTTCTTC	CASSSLDRERNEQFF
TRBV29-1	few	NA	TRBJ2-7	TGCAGCGTTGCATGGACTACCTCCTCCGGGTACGAGCAGTACTTC	CSVAWTTSSGYEQYF
TRBV5-1	NA	TRBD2	TRBJ2-1	TGCGCCAGCAGCCCCTCCGGGACTAGCCGGAGAGATGAGCAGTTCTTC	CASSPSGTSRRDEQFF
TRBV14	NA	NA	TRBJ2-2	TGTGCCAGCAGCCAAGACATGGCAGGGGATATGGAGCTGTTTTTT	CASSQDMAGDMELFF
TRBV29-1	NA	TRBD1	TRBJ2-1	TGCAGCTTATGGACAGGGGGAATTGAGCAGTTCTTC	CSLWTGGIEQFF
TRBV18	NA	NA	TRBJ2-7	TGTGCCAGCTCACCGACAGTCGAGTCCTACGAGCAGTACTTC	CASSPTVESYEQYF
TRBV4-3	many	NA	TRBJ2-1	TGCGCCAGCAGCCAAGTCATAGGGACAGGCGGGAGGAATGAGCAGTTCTTC	CASSQVIGTGGRNEQFF
TRBV20-1	NA	TRBD2	TRBJ2-3	TGCAGTGCTAGAGGACTAGCGGGAGGGCCCCCAGATACGCAGTATTTT	CSARGLAGGPPDTQYF
TRBV24-1	few	NA	TRBJ2-2	TGTGCCACCAGTGATCCACAGGCAGGCGCGGGGGAGCTGTTTTTT	CATSDPQAGAGELFF
TRBV7-6	NA	NA	TRBJ1-3	TGTGCCAGCAGCAGAGGCGCAGCGGCCTCTGGAAACACCATATATTTT	CASSRGAAASGNTIYF
TRBV6-2/TRBV6-3	NA	NA	TRBJ2-7	TGTGCCAGCAGTTACGAGGACTACGAGCAGTACTTC	CASSYEDYEQYF